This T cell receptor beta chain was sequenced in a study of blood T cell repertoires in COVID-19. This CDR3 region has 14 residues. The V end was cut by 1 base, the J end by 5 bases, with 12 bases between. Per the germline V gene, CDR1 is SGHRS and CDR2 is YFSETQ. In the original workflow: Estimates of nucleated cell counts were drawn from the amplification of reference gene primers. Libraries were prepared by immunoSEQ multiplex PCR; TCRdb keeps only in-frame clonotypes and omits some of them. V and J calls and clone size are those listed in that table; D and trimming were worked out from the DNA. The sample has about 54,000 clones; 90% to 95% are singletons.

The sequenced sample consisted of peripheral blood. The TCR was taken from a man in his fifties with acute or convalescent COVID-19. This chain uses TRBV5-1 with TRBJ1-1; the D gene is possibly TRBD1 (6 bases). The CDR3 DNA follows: TGCGCCAGCAGCTTGTCTCCAGGGGATACTGAAGCTTTCTTT. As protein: CASSLSPGDTEAFF.